Below, 21 T cell receptor beta chains from the same sample are listed, as sequenced in a study of vaccination and CD4 T cells after COVID-19. These receptors have no known antigen. Time point in this sample: late sampling 161 to 241 days after vaccination in a few convalescent patients. Treatment indicated: roughly 10-day PBMC culture with coronavirus spike peptide pools or control peptides (ViraFEST assay). Sequencing of DNA taken from cultured CD4+ T cells relied on the Oncomine TCR Beta short-read assay. MiXCR, applied by TCRdb to the PCR reads, yields one record per CDR3 protein. Here the sample spans roughly 18,000 distinct CDR3 sequences, about half being singletons. Sequencing used CD4+ T cells from blood, cultured in vitro, obtained about 7 months after SARS-CoV-2 vaccination. The receptors come from a human donor who had recovered from COVID-19.

This chain connects TRBV2 to TRBJ2-1, with D hard to call. The CDR3 covers 11 residues. The V end lost 3 bases, the J end lost 14 bases, and 11 bases lay between the germline ends. The germline gives CDR1 SNHLY, CDR2 FYNNEI. The chain's CDR3 is CASSDYGSKFF. The DNA of the CDR3 is TGTGCCAGCAGTGATTACGGGTCTAAGTTCTTC.

The chain joins TRBV12-3 or TRBV12-4 to TRBJ2-7; 13 bases fit TRBD2. Trimming cost V 6 bases and J 5 bases; bases outside gene matches: 7. CDR3 length equals 15 residues. CDR3 residues: CASSRGLAGENEQYF. The CDR3 DNA is TGTGCCAGCAGCCGAGGACTAGCGGGGGAGAACGAGCAGTACTTC.

This clonotype is a singleton in its sample. The genes are TRBV5-4 and TRBJ2-7; D is undetermined. Germline assignment: CDR1 SGHNT and CDR2 YYREEE (reference sequence). The CDR3 consists of 14 residues. Trimming took off 7 bases at V and 2 bases at J, with 16 bases between the two ends. CDR3 DNA: TGTGCCAGCCCGTGTGAATTAGGGACCTACGAGCAGTACTTC. This encodes CASPCELGTYEQYF.

This clonotype is labeled as medium-sized. The V gene is TRBV12-3 or TRBV12-4, the J gene TRBJ1-1; D perhaps matches TRBD1 (6 bases). V was trimmed by 5 bases and J by 0 bases, leaving 10 bases between them. CDR3 length: 14 amino acids. CDR3 protein: CASSRQGMNTEAFF. CDR3 DNA: TGTGCCAGCAGTCGTCAGGGGATGAACACTGAAGCTTTCTTT.

This clonotype was detected a few times. The rearrangement joins TRBV6-5 to TRBJ1-1, with D unclear. CDR1 is MNHEY and CDR2 is SVGAGI in the germline V gene. The CDR3 runs to 14 residues. Between the trimmed V and J ends, which lost 4 bases and 8 bases, there was a span of 17 bases. The CDR3 DNA follows: TGTGCCAGCAGTTCCCCTGGGGAAGCAGCAGAAGCTTTCTTT. Its protein is CASSSPGEAAEAFF.

This rearrangement joins TRBV6-1 to TRBJ1-2; perhaps TRBD1 as D (6 bases). The CDR3 is made up of 13 amino acids. The germline V and J ends were trimmed by 2 bases and 4 bases, with 8 bases remaining between them. In germline, CDR1 is MNHNS, CDR2 SASEGT. CDR3 residues: CASSELQGYGYTF. The CDR3 DNA sequence: TGTGCCAGCAGTGAACTACAGGGCTATGGCTACACCTTC.

The V call is TRBV20-1, the J call TRBJ1-3; no definite D call. V dropped 0 bases and J dropped 1 base, with 16 bases sitting between them. The CDR3 spans 17 residues. Germline V gives CDR1 DFQATT, CDR2 SNEGSKA (reference sequence). DNA for the CDR3: TGCAGTGCTAGAGATGCCAGGTTCGCCCGTTCTGGAAACACCATATATTTT. It is translated as CSARDARFARSGNTIYF.

V is TRBV5-1 and J is TRBJ2-7, with 11 bases matching TRBD2. V shed 3 bases and J 3 bases; nucleotides not matched to a gene: 5. The CDR3 has 15 residues. Looked up from germline, CDR1 is SGHRS and CDR2 is YFSETQ. This CDR3 is CASSWGTSGNYEQYF. The CDR3, as DNA: TGCGCCAGCAGCTGGGGGACTAGCGGCAACTACGAGCAGTACTTC.

This chain joins TRBV24-1 and TRBJ1-1; D might be TRBD1 (6 bases). The ends were cut back, 5 bases at V and 4 bases at J, with 13 bases in the middle. Germline V gives CDR1 KGHDR, CDR2 SFDVKD. This CDR3 has 14 amino acids. CDR3 sequence: CATSATGWGTEAFF. Here the CDR3 DNA reads TGTGCCACCAGTGCCACAGGGTGGGGCACTGAAGCTTTCTTT.

This chain uses TRBV6-5 with TRBJ2-7; TRBD2 aligns across 9 bases. The CDR3 is 17 residues long. V was pared by 4 bases and J by 6 bases, with 16 bases of the junction left unmatched. CDR1 is MNHEY and CDR2 is SVGAGI in the germline V gene. CDR3 amino acids: CASSSRAPSGEGVEQYF. CDR3 DNA sequence: TGTGCCAGCAGTTCTAGGGCGCCTAGCGGGGAAGGGGTCGAGCAGTACTTC.

This CDR3 reads CASSEASPQPQHF. The CDR3 DNA sequence: TGTGCCAGCAGTGAAGCTTCCCCTCAGCCCCAGCATTTT. This chain links TRBV6-1 with TRBJ1-5; D uncertain. V lost 0 bases, J lost 6 bases, and 6 bases lay in between. This CDR3 region has 13 residues. Per germline, CDR1 MNHNS and CDR2 SASEGT.

A single count supports this clonotype. The chain combines TRBV6-1 with TRBJ2-1; D remains ambiguous. The CDR3 contains 11 residues. Germline V CDR1 and CDR2: MNHNS, SASEGT. V lost 5 bases and J 5 bases, leaving 4 bases between the germline ends. CDR3 protein: CASSKNNEQFF. CDR3 DNA sequence: TGTGCCAGCAGTAAAAACAATGAGCAGTTCTTC.

The chain couples TRBV7-9 to TRBJ1-2; D not resolved. CDR1 and CDR2 from the germline V gene are SEHNR and FQNEAQ (reference sequence). The CDR3 runs 13 residues. V lost 2 bases to trimming and J lost 7 bases, with 11 bases between them. CDR3 nucleotide sequence: TGTGCCAGCAGCTTAAAGGTCTGGGGTGGCTACACCTTC. Its protein is CASSLKVWGGYTF.

This chain links TRBV11-3 with TRBJ2-7; the match to TRBD2 covers 8 bases. V was clipped by 4 bases and J by 1 base; unmatched bases: 12. Germline CDR1 is SGHNT and CDR2 is YENEEA. The CDR3 covers 17 residues. In nucleotides, the CDR3 is TGTGCCAGCAGCTCCCGGCCCAATAGCGGGAAATCCTACGAGCAGTACTTC. It yields the protein CASSSRPNSGKSYEQYF.

This clonotype has only one observation. The chain has TRBV7-8 and TRBJ1-2; D is ambiguous. The germline V gene has CDR1 SGHVS and CDR2 FQNEAQ. V dropped 5 bases and J dropped 6 bases, with 22 bases sitting between them. The CDR3 length is 16 residues. The CDR3: CASSPTGGPEAHGYTF. The CDR3 coding sequence is TGTGCCAGCAGCCCCACCGGAGGGCCCGAGGCCCATGGCTACACCTTC.

With respect to this clonotype: Mismatch with germline at one junction end may stem from a read error. The V gene is TRBV7-6, the J gene TRBJ2-7; 7 nucleotides line up with TRBD1. Germline CDR1 SGHVS, CDR2 FNYEAQ. The CDR3 covers 13 residues. CDR3 sequence reads: CASSLARGLEQYF. Here the CDR3 DNA reads TGTGCTAGCAGCTTAGCGAGGGGGCTTGAGCAGTACTTC.

CDR3 DNA sequence: TGTGCCAGCAGCTTGGGGTCGTCTTATGGCTACACCTTC. Its translation is CASSLGSSYGYTF. The chain joins TRBV5-6 to TRBJ1-2; D is unresolved. This CDR3 spans 13 amino acids. Per the germline V gene, CDR1 is SGHDT and CDR2 is YYEEEE. V lost 0 bases and J 5 bases, leaving 8 bases between the germline ends.

This chain uses TRBV15 with TRBJ1-5; D gene ambiguous. Trimming cost V 3 bases and J 6 bases, with 18 bases left between them. The CDR3 totals 16 residues. The germline CDR1 and CDR2 sequences are LNHNV and YYDKDF (reference sequence). The CDR3 nucleotides read TGTGCCACCAGCAGTATGGGGAGTAGAGTAGGTCAGCCCCAGCATTTT. It yields the protein CATSSMGSRVGQPQHF. The variable domain in full, with the rest retrieved from reference TRBV15 and TRBJ1-5, is DAMVIQNPRYQVTQFGKPVTLSCSQTLNHNVMYWYQQKSSQAPKLLFHYYDKDFNNEADTPDNFQSRRPNTSFCFLDIRSPGLGDTAMYLCATSSMGSRVGQPQHFGDGTRLSIL.

This chain connects TRBV2 to TRBJ1-6; D gene uncertain. With 1 base removed from V and 10 bases from J, the gap between germline ends came to 14 bases. This CDR3 spans 15 amino acids. Germline lookup yields CDR1 SNHLY and CDR2 FYNNEI. CDR3 nucleotides: TGTGCCAGCAGTGAAGATGAGGGTTCCGGGTCACCCCTCCACTTT. This encodes CASSEDEGSGSPLHF. Combining the CDR3 with reference TRBV2 and TRBJ1-6 gives the whole variable domain EPEVTQTPSHQVTQMGQEVILRCVPISNHLYFYWYRQILGQKVEFLVSFYNNEISEKSEIFDDQFSVERPDGSNFTLKIRSTKLEDSAMYFCASSEDEGSGSPLHFGNGTRLTVT.

A few counts support this clonotype. The CDR3 region has the DNA TGTGCCACCAGTGATTCGGGACGGAACAATCAGCCCCAGCATTTT. Protein product: CATSDSGRNNQPQHF. The genes are TRBV24-1 and TRBJ1-5, with D possibly TRBD1 on 5 matching bases. In germline, CDR1 is KGHDR, CDR2 SFDVKD. Trimming pared 2 bases from V and 3 bases from J, leaving 10 bases between. This CDR3 is built from 15 residues.

CDR3 coding DNA: TGTGCCAGCAGCCCCCTCGGGGGCTCCTACAATGAGCAGTTCTTC. Translating it yields CASSPLGGSYNEQFF. The chain has TRBV7-9 and TRBJ2-1, with D maybe TRBD2 (6 bases). The CDR3 totals 15 residues. V was cut by 5 bases and J by 0 bases, with 11 bases left in between. Germline CDR1 reads SEHNR; CDR2 reads FQNEAQ (reference sequence).